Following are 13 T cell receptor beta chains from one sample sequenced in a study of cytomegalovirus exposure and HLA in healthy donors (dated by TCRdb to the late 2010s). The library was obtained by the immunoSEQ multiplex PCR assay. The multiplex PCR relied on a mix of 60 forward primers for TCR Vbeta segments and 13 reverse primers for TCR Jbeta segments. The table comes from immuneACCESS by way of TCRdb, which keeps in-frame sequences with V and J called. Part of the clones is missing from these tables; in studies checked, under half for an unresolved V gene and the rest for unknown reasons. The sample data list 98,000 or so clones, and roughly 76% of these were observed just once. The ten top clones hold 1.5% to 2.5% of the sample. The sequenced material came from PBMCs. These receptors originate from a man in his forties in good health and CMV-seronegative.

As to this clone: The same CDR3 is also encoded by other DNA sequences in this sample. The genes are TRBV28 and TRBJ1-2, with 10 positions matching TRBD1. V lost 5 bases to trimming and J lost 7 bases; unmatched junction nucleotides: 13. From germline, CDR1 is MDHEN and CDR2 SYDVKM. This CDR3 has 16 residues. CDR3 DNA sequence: TGTGCCAGCAGTCTAAACCCGGGACAGGGGTCGTCTGGCTACACCTTC. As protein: CASSLNPGQGSSGYTF.

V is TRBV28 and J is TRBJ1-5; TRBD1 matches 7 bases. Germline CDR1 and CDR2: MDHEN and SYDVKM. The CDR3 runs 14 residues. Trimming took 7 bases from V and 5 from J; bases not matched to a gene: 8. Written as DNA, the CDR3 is TGTGCCAGCACCCCCAGGGGGGAGTATCAGCCCCAGCATTTT. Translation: CASTPRGEYQPQHF.

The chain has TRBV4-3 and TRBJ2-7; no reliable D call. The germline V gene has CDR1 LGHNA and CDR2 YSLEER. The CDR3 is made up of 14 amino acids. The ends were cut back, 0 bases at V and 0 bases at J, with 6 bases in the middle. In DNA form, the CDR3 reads TGCGCCAGCAGCCAAGAAAGGAGCTCCTACGAGCAGTACTTC. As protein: CASSQERSSYEQYF.

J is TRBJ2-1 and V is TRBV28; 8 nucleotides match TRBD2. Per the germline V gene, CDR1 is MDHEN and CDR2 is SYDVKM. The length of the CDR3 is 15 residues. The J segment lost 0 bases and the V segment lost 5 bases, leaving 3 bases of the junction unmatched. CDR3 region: CASSRGGSSYNEQFF. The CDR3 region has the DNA TGTGCCAGCAGTCGCGGGGGGAGCTCCTACAATGAGCAGTTCTTC.

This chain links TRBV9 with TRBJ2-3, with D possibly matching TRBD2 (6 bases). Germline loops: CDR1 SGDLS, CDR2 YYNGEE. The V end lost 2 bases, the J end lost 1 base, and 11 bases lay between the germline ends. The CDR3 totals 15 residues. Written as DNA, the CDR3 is TGTGCCAGCAGCGTCCGGTCGGGGGGCACAGATACGCAGTATTTT. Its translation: CASSVRSGGTDTQYF.

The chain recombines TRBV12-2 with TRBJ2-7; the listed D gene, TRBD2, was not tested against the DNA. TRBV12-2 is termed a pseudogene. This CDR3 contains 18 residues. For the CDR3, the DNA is TGTGCAAGTCGCCACTCCGTAGGTGGCGGGAGGGCCCTCTACGAGCAGTACTTC. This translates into CASRHSVGGGRALYEQYF.

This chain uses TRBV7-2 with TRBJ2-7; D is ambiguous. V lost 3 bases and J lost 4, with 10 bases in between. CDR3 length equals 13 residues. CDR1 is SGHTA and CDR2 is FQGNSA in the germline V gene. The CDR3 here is CASSFSTNYEQYF. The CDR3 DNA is TGTGCCAGCAGCTTTTCCACAAATTACGAGCAGTACTTC.

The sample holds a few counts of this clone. CDR3 sequence reads: CASSTYRETNYGYTF. The CDR3 coding sequence is TGTGCCAGCAGTACATACAGGGAAACTAACTATGGCTACACCTTC. The rearrangement joins TRBV6-6 to TRBJ1-2; D is possibly TRBD1 (6 bases). CDR3 length: 15 residues. Trimming removed 5 bases at V and 0 bases at J, with 13 bases between. Germline V lookup: CDR1 MNHNY, CDR2 SVGAGI (reference sequence).

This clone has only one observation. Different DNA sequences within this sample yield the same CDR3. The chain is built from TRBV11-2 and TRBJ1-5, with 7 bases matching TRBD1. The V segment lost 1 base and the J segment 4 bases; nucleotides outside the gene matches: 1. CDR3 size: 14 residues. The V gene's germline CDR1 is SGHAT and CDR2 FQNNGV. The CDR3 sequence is CASSLAGGNQPQHF. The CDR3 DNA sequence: TGTGCCAGCAGCTTAGCAGGGGGGAATCAGCCCCAGCATTTT.

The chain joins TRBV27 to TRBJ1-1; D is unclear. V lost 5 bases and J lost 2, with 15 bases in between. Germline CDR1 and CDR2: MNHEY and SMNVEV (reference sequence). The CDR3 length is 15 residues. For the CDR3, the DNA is TGTGCCAGCAGTCCATGGGCACACTCTAACACTGAAGCTTTCTTT. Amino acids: CASSPWAHSNTEAFF.

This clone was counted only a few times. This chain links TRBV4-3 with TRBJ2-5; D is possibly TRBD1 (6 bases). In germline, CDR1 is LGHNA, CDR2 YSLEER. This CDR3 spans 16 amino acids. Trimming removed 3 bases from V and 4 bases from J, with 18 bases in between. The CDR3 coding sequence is TGCGCCAGCAGCCAGGGAACCGGGACATCCACAGAGACCCAGTACTTC. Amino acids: CASSQGTGTSTETQYF.

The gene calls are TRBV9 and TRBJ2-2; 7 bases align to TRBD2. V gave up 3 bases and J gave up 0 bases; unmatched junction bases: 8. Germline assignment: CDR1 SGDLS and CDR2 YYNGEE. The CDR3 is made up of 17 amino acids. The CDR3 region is CASSAWDYDANTGELFF. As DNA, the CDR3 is TGTGCCAGCAGCGCCTGGGACTATGACGCGAACACCGGGGAGCTGTTTTTT.

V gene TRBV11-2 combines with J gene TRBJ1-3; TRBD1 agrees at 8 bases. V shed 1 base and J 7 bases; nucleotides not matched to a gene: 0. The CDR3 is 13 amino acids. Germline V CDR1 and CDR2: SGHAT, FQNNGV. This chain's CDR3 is CASSLGQGNTIYF. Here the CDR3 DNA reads TGTGCCAGCAGCTTAGGACAGGGGAACACCATATATTTT.